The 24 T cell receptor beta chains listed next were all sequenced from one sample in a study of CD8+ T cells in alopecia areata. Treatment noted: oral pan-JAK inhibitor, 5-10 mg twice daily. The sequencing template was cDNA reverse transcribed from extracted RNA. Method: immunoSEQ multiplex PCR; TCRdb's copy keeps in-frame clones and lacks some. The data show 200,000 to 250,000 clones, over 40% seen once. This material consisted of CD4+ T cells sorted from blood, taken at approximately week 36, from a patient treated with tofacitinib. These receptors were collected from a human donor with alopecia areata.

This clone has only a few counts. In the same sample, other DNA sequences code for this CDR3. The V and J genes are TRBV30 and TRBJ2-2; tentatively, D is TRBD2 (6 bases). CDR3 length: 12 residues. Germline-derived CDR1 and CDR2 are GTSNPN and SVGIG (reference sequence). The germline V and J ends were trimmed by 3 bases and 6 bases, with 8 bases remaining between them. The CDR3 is CAWSGGAGELFF. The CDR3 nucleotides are TGTGCCTGGAGCGGGGGAGCCGGGGAGCTGTTTTTT.

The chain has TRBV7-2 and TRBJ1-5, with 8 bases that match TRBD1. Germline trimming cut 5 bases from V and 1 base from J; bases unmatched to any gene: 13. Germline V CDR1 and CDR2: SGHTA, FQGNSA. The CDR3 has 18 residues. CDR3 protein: CASSTGTGHPKSNQPQHF. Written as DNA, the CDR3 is TGTGCCAGCAGCACTGGGACAGGACACCCAAAAAGCAATCAGCCCCAGCATTTT.

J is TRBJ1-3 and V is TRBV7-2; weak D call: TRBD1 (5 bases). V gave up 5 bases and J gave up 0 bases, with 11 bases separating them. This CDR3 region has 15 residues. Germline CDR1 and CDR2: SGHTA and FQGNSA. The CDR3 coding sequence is TGTGCCAGCAGCCGGGAGGGGAACTCTGGAAACACCATATATTTT. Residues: CASSREGNSGNTIYF. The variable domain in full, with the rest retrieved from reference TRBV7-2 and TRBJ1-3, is GAGVSQSPSNKVTEKGKDVELRCDPISGHTALYWYRQSLGQGLEFLIYFQGNSAPDKSGLPSDRFSAERTGGSVSTLTIQRTQQEDSAVYLCASSREGNSGNTIYFGEGSWLTVV.

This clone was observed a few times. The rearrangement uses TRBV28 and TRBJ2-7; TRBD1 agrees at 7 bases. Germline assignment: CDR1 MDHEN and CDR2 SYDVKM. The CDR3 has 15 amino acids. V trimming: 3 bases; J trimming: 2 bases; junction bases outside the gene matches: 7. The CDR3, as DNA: TGTGCCAGCAGTTTCAGGGGGAGCGGCGCCTACGAGCAGTACTTC. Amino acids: CASSFRGSGAYEQYF.

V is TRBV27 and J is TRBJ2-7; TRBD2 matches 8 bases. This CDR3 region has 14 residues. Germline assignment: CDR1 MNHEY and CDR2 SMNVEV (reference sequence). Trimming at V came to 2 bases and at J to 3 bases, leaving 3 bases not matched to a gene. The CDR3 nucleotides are TGTGCCAGCAGTTTACTTCGGGGGGGCTACGAGCAGTACTTC. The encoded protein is CASSLLRGGYEQYF.

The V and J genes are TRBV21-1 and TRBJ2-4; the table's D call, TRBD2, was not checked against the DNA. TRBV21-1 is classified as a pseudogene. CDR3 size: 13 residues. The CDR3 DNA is TGTGCCAGCAGCAAATGCGGAGTAAACATTCAGTACTTC. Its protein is CASSKCGVNIQYF.

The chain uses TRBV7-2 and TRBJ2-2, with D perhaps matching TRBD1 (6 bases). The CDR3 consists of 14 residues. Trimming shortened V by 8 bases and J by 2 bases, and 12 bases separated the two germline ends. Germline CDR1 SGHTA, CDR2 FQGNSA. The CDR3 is CASDPGQNTGELFF. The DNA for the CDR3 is TGTGCCAGCGATCCGGGACAAAACACCGGGGAGCTGTTTTTT. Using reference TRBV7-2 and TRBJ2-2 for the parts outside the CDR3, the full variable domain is GAGVSQSPSNKVTEKGKDVELRCDPISGHTALYWYRQSLGQGLEFLIYFQGNSAPDKSGLPSDRFSAERTGGSVSTLTIQRTQQEDSAVYLCASDPGQNTGELFFGEGSRLTVL.

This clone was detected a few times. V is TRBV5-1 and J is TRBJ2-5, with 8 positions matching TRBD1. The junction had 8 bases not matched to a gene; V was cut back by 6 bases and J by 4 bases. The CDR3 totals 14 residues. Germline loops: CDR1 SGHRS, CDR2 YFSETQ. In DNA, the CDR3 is TGCGCCAGCACGAGGACAGGGTATACAGAGACCCAGTACTTC. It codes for CASTRTGYTETQYF.

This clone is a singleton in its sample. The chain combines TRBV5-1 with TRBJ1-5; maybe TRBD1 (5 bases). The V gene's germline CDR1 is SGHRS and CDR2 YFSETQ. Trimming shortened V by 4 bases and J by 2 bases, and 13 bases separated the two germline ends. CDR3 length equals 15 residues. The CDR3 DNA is TGCGCCAGCAGCCCGCAGGGATTAGGCAATCAGCCCCAGCATTTT. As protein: CASSPQGLGNQPQHF.

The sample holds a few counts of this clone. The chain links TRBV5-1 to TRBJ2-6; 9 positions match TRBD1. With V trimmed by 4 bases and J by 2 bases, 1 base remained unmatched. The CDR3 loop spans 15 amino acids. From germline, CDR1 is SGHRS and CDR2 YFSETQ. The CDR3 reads CASSRTGAGANVLTF. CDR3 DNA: TGCGCCAGCAGCAGGACAGGGGCTGGGGCCAACGTCCTGACTTTC.

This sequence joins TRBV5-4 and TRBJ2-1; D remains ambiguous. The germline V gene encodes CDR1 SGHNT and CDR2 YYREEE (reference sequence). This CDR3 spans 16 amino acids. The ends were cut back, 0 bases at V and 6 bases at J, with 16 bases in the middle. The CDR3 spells CASSLEYSSTVNEQFF. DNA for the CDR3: TGTGCCAGCAGCTTGGAGTACAGCAGTACGGTCAATGAGCAGTTCTTC.

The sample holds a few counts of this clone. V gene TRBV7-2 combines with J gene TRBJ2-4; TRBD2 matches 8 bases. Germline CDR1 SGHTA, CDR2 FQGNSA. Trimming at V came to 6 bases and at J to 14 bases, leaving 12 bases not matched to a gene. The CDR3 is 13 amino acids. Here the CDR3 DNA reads TGTGCCAGCAGTCTATGGTCGGGGGGGCAGGAGTACTTC. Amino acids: CASSLWSGGQEYF.

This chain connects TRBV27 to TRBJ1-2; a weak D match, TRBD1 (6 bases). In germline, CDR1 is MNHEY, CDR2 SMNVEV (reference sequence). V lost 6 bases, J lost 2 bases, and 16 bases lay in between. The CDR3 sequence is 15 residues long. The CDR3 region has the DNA TGTGCCAGCAGCTACCAACGAGACAGGAACTATGGCTACACCTTC. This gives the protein CASSYQRDRNYGYTF.

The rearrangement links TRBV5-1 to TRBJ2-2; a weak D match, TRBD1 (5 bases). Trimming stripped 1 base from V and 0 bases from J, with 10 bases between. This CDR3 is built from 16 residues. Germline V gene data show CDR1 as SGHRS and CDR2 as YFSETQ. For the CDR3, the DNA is TGCGCCAGCAGCTTGTGGGCAGGGTCGAACACCGGGGAGCTGTTTTTT. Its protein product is CASSLWAGSNTGELFF.

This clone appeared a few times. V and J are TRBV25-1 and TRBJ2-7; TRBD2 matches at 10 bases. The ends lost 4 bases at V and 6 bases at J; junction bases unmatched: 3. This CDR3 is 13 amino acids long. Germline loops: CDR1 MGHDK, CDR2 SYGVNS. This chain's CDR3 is CASSATSGLEQYF. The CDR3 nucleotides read TGTGCCAGCAGTGCGACTAGCGGGCTCGAGCAGTACTTC.

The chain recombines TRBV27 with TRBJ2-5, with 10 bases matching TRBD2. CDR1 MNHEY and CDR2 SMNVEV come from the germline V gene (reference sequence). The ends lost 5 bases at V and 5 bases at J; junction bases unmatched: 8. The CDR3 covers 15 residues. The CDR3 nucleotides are TGTGCCAGCAGTGAGTCTAGCGGGAGCTCGGAGACCCAGTACTTC. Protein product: CASSESSGSSETQYF.

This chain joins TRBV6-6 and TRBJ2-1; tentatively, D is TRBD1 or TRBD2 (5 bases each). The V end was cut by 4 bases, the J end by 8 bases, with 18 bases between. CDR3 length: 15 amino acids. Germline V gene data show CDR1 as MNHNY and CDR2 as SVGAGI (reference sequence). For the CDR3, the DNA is TGTGCCAGCAGTTGGGGCGGAGGATTTTACGATGAGCAGTTCTTC. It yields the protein CASSWGGGFYDEQFF.

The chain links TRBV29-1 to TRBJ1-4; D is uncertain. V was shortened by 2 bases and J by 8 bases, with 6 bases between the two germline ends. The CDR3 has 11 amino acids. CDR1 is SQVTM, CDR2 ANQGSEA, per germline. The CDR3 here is CSVEIGEKLFF. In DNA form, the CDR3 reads TGCAGCGTTGAAATAGGGGAAAAACTGTTTTTT.

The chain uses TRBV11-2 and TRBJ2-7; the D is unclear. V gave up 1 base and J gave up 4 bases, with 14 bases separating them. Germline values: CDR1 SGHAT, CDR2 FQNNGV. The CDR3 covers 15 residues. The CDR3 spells CASSLGPPHLYEQYF. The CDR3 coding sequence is TGTGCCAGCAGCTTAGGACCTCCTCACCTATACGAGCAGTACTTC.

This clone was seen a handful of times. The CDR3 loop is CAISVRTGNFYEQYF. In nucleotides, the CDR3 is TGTGCCATCAGTGTTAGGACAGGGAACTTCTACGAGCAGTACTTC. This chain connects TRBV10-3 to TRBJ2-7; 8 nucleotides line up with TRBD1. J gave up 3 bases and V 4 bases, and 8 bases lay outside the gene matches. The CDR3 spans 15 residues. Germline CDR1 ENHRY, CDR2 SYGVKD.

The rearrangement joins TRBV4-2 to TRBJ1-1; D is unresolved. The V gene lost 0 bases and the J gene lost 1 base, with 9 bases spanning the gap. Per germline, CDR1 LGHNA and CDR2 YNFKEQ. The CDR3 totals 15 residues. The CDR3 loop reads CASSQDPAPNTEAFF. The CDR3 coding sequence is TGTGCCAGCAGCCAAGATCCGGCTCCGAACACTGAAGCTTTCTTT.

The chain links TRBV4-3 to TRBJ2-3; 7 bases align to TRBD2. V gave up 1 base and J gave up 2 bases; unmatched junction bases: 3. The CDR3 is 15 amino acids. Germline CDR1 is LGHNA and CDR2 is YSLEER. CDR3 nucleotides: TGCGCCAGCAGCCAAGCTAGCGGACACACAGATACGCAGTATTTT. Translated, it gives CASSQASGHTDTQYF.

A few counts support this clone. The CDR3 is CASSRPGLAYEQYF. The CDR3 DNA is TGTGCCAGCTCACGGCCGGGACTAGCGTACGAGCAGTACTTC. The chain combines TRBV18 with TRBJ2-7; the match to TRBD2 covers 10 bases. The CDR3 contains 14 residues. Germline loops: CDR1 KGHSH, CDR2 LQKENI. The V and J ends lost 4 bases and 4 bases, in that order; junction bases with no gene match: 4.

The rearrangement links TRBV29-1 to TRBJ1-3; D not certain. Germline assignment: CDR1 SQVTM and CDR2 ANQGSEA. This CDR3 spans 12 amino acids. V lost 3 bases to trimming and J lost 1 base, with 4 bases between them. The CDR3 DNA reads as TGCAGCGTTGAGGGGTCTGGAAACACCATATATTTT. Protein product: CSVEGSGNTIYF. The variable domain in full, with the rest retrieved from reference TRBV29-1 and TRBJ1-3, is SAVISQKPSRDICQRGTSLTIQCQVDSQVTMMFWYRQQPGQSLTLIATANQGSEATYESGFVIDKFPISRPNLTFSTLTVSNMSPEDSSIYLCSVEGSGNTIYFGEGSWLTVV.